Presented here are 18 T cell receptor beta chains from one specimen sequenced in a study of CD8+ T cells in alopecia areata. In each case, RNA was isolated and then reverse transcribed into cDNA as the sequencing template. Assay used: immunoSEQ multiplex PCR; TCRdb lists only in-frame clones, some missing. The data hold approximately 220,000 clones, with 35% to 40% observed a single time. Stated treatment: oral pan-JAK inhibitor, 5-10 mg twice daily. The sample consisted of CD4+ T cells sorted from blood, taken between weeks 30 and 35, from a patient treated with tofacitinib. The source of these receptors is a human donor with alopecia areata.

A few counts support this clone. The chain uses TRBV27 and TRBJ1-6; TRBD1 might be the D (6 bases). Germline lookup yields CDR1 MNHEY and CDR2 SMNVEV (reference sequence). This CDR3 comprises 15 residues. Trimming shortened V by 0 bases and J by 6 bases, and 9 bases separated the two germline ends. Here the CDR3 reads CASSLSWTVNSPLHF. In nucleotides, the CDR3 is TGTGCCAGCAGTTTATCCTGGACAGTTAATTCACCCCTCCACTTT.

V usage is TRBV7-2 and J usage is TRBJ2-7; 8 nucleotides match TRBD2. Trimming took 5 bases from V and 2 from J; bases not matched to a gene: 8. The CDR3 length is 15 residues. The germline V gene encodes CDR1 SGHTA and CDR2 FQGNSA. CDR3 in DNA: TGTGCCAGCAGCAAAGGGGCGGGAGGACCCTACGAGCAGTACTTC. It yields the protein CASSKGAGGPYEQYF.

This clone was observed a few times. This chain uses TRBV5-1 with TRBJ2-3; D call uncertain. Germline lookup yields CDR1 SGHRS and CDR2 YFSETQ. Deletions cut 0 bases from V and 6 bases from J, with 11 bases between. The CDR3 has 14 amino acids. CDR3 loop: CASSLERMVDTQYF. The CDR3 DNA reads as TGCGCCAGCAGCTTGGAACGGATGGTGGATACGCAGTATTTT.

The gene calls are TRBV6-1 and TRBJ1-1, with D possibly matching TRBD1 (5 bases). Germline CDR1 reads MNHNS; CDR2 reads SASEGT. The CDR3 spans 13 residues. V was cut by 6 bases and J by 4 bases, with 12 bases left in between. The CDR3 is CASSSQGGTEAFF. As DNA, the CDR3 is TGTGCCAGCAGCTCCCAGGGAGGCACTGAAGCTTTCTTT.

This clone has a handful of counts. The chain recombines TRBV18 with TRBJ2-1, with D possibly TRBD1 on 5 matching bases. This CDR3 is built from 13 residues. V was shortened by 3 bases and J by 5 bases, with 8 bases between the two germline ends. Germline loops: CDR1 KGHSH, CDR2 LQKENI. CDR3 loop: CASSPDMHNEQFF. In DNA, the CDR3 is TGTGCCAGCTCACCGGACATGCACAATGAGCAGTTCTTC.

This clone was found a few times. This chain links TRBV19 with TRBJ1-5; no clear D gene. The CDR3 has 13 amino acids. CDR1 is LNHDA and CDR2 is SQIVND in the germline V gene (reference sequence). The ends were cut back, 7 bases at V and 2 bases at J, with 9 bases in the middle. The CDR3 coding sequence is TGTGCCAGTATGGTGCAGGGCAATCAGCCCCAGCATTTT. It encodes CASMVQGNQPQHF.

Concerning this clone: A junction boundary mismatches the germline segment, possibly from a read error. In DNA, the CDR3 is TGTGCTAGCAGCTTCCAAGAGACCCAGTACTTC. It is translated as CASSFQETQYF. This chain joins TRBV7-7 and TRBJ2-5; the D is unclear. Per the germline V gene, CDR1 is SSHAT and CDR2 is FNYEAQ (reference sequence). The CDR3 length is 11 residues.

With regard to this clone: The sample holds other DNA sequences that translate to the same CDR3. This chain uses TRBV7-9 with TRBJ2-3, with 10 bases identical to TRBD1. The CDR3 length is 14 residues. CDR1 and CDR2 from the germline V gene are SEHNR and FQNEAQ (reference sequence). The V gene end was trimmed by 5 bases and the J gene end by 5 bases; junction bases not matched to a gene: 4. CDR3 in amino acids: CASSPGQGIDTQYF. CDR3 DNA: TGTGCCAGCAGCCCGGGACAGGGGATAGATACGCAGTATTTT.

V gene TRBV5-1 combines with J gene TRBJ1-1, with 7 bases lining up with TRBD1. The CDR3 has 13 residues. Looked up from germline, CDR1 is SGHRS and CDR2 is YFSETQ. The trim removed 3 bases at V and 5 bases at J, leaving 4 bases unmatched. This CDR3 is CASSYTGETEAFF. The CDR3 nucleotides are TGCGCCAGCAGCTATACAGGGGAGACTGAAGCTTTCTTT.

The chain has TRBV27 and TRBJ1-6; D gene ambiguous. Trimming stripped 6 bases from V and 9 bases from J, with 15 bases between. This CDR3 is 14 amino acids long. Per germline, CDR1 MNHEY and CDR2 SMNVEV (reference sequence). The CDR3 sequence is CASSPEPTLSPLHF. The CDR3 DNA sequence: TGTGCCAGCAGCCCGGAACCAACTCTTTCACCCCTCCACTTT.

The chain is built from TRBV7-9 and TRBJ2-6, with D tentatively TRBD1 (6 bases). The germline V and J ends were trimmed by 4 bases and 1 base, with 8 bases remaining between them. The CDR3 totals 15 residues. Germline CDR1 SEHNR, CDR2 FQNEAQ (reference sequence). The chain's CDR3 is CASSWDISGANVLTF. The CDR3 DNA reads as TGTGCCAGCAGCTGGGACATTTCTGGGGCCAACGTCCTGACTTTC. The full variable domain, with the rest looked up from reference TRBV7-9 and TRBJ2-6, is DTGVSQNPRHKITKRGQNVTFRCDPISEHNRLYWYRQTLGQGPEFLTYFQNEAQLEKSRLLSDRFSAERPKGSFSTLEIQRTEQGDSAMYLCASSWDISGANVLTFGAGSRLTVL.

The J gene is TRBJ1-5, the V gene TRBV4-1; no clear D gene. CDR3 length equals 16 residues. In germline, CDR1 is MGHRA, CDR2 YSYEKL. The V gene lost 5 bases and the J gene lost 6 bases, with 20 bases spanning the gap. The CDR3 DNA sequence: TGCGCCAGCAGCTTTAATATGGGCTCAATCGGTCAGCCCCAGCATTTT. Translation gives CASSFNMGSIGQPQHF.

This clone was observed a handful of times. V and J are TRBV19 and TRBJ1-1; no firm D call. The V end was cut by 7 bases, the J end by 0 bases, with 15 bases between. Germline lookup yields CDR1 LNHDA and CDR2 SQIVND (reference sequence). The CDR3 has 15 amino acids. CDR3 bases: TGTGCCAGTACCTCGGAGTCAGCCATGAACACTGAAGCTTTCTTT. As protein: CASTSESAMNTEAFF.

This clone showed up many times. The V and J genes are TRBV5-6 and TRBJ2-5, with D perhaps matching TRBD1 (6 bases). The CDR3 contains 14 residues. Per germline, CDR1 SGHDT and CDR2 YYEEEE. V lost 1 base and J lost 3, with 10 bases in between. The CDR3 spells CASSLQGGKETQYF. The CDR3 coding sequence is TGTGCCAGCAGCTTGCAAGGGGGTAAAGAGACCCAGTACTTC.

This chain uses TRBV30 with TRBJ1-1, with a weak D call TRBD1 (6 bases). The length of the CDR3 is 14 residues. With 1 base removed from V and 4 bases from J, the gap between germline ends came to 13 bases. Germline-derived CDR1 and CDR2 are GTSNPN and SVGIG (reference sequence). The CDR3 DNA reads as TGTGCCTGGAGTGGGGGGCAGGGAGGCACTGAAGCTTTCTTT. Residues: CAWSGGQGGTEAFF.

The chain employs TRBV27 and TRBJ1-2; D not resolved. The germline gives CDR1 MNHEY, CDR2 SMNVEV (reference sequence). Trimming took off 5 bases at V and 5 bases at J, with 12 bases between the two ends. The CDR3 contains 13 residues. The CDR3 sequence is CASSPQERYGYTF. CDR3 DNA sequence: TGTGCCAGCAGTCCCCAGGAGCGGTATGGCTACACCTTC.

V usage is TRBV30 and J usage is TRBJ2-1, with D possibly being TRBD2 (5 bases). The CDR3 totals 13 residues. The germline V and J ends were trimmed by 5 bases and 1 base, with 9 bases remaining between them. Germline lookup yields CDR1 GTSNPN and CDR2 SVGIG (reference sequence). CDR3: CAWVARSYNEQFF. The CDR3 nucleotides read TGTGCCTGGGTAGCGAGATCCTACAATGAGCAGTTCTTC.

The rearrangement uses TRBV6-6 and TRBJ2-1, with a possible D match to TRBD1 (6 bases). The germline CDR1 and CDR2 sequences are MNHNY and SVGAGI (reference sequence). Trimming pared 6 bases from V and 0 bases from J, leaving 12 bases between. The CDR3 runs 15 residues. In nucleotides, the CDR3 is TGTGCCAGCAGGACCAACAGGGACTCCTACAATGAGCAGTTCTTC. This sequence encodes CASRTNRDSYNEQFF.